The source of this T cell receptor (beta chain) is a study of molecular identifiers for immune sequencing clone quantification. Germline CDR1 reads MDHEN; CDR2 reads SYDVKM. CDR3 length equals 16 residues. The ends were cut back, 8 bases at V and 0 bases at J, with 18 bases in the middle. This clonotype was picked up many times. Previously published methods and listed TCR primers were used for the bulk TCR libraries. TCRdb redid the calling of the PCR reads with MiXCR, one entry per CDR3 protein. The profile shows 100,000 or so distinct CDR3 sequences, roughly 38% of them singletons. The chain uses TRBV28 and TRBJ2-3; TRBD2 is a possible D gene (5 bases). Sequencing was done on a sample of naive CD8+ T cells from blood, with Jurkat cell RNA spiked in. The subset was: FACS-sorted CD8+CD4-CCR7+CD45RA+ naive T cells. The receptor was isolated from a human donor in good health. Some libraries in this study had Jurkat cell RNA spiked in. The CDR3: CASPPARAPSTDTQYF. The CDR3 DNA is TGTGCCAGCCCTCCTGCGCGGGCTCCGAGCACAGATACGCAGTATTTT.